One and the same sample provided the 8 T cell receptor beta chains below, sequenced in a study of control samples from healthy donors and cancer patients. This table comes from immunoSEQ multiplex PCR, and its TCRdb copy is limited to in-frame clones, with some not included. Here the sample spans around 75,000 clones, 85% to 95% being singletons. The sample taken for sequencing was blood. The origin of the receptors is a woman between 55 and 75 years old in good health.

The chain is built from TRBV6-5 and TRBJ1-3; TRBD1 is a possible D gene (5 bases). The CDR3 consists of 14 residues. CDR1 is MNHEY, CDR2 SVGAGI, per germline. V lost 6 bases and J 3 bases, leaving 12 bases between the germline ends. CDR3 nucleotide sequence: TGTGCCAGCAGCCCGGGGGGTTATGGAAACACCATATATTTT. Encoded protein: CASSPGGYGNTIYF.

The chain carries TRBV7-6 and TRBJ2-1; maybe TRBD2 (5 bases). Trimming removed 0 bases from V and 10 bases from J, with 19 bases in between. CDR3 length equals 16 residues. Germline V gene lookup returns CDR1 SGHVS and CDR2 FNYEAQ. The CDR3 reads CASSLAGRTSLGEQFF. The CDR3 DNA reads as TGTGCCAGCAGCTTAGCGGGCCGGACTTCCTTAGGGGAGCAGTTCTTC.

The chain is built from TRBV7-3 and TRBJ2-1; D is unclear. V lost 6 bases and J lost 8, with 20 bases in between. CDR1 and CDR2 (germline): SGHTA, FQGTGA. The CDR3 runs to 15 residues. The CDR3 DNA sequence: TGTGCCAGCAGTCCCGTCCTTGCGGTCGAGGATGAGCAGTTCTTC. This translates into CASSPVLAVEDEQFF.

The rearrangement links TRBV21-1 to TRBJ1-5. TRBV21-1 is a pseudogene segment. The CDR3 length is 15 residues. The CDR3 loop is CASSKESVSNQPQHF. The CDR3 nucleotides are TGTGCCAGCAGCAAAGAGTCGGTTAGCAATCAGCCCCAGCATTTT.

The chain uses TRBV18 and TRBJ2-1; 11 bases map to TRBD2. After removal of 2 bases from V and 5 bases from J, the junction contained 2 bases not matched to a gene. Germline lookup yields CDR1 KGHSH and CDR2 LQKENI. The CDR3 is 15 residues long. CDR3 sequence (DNA): TGTGCCAGCTCACCAGGGACTAGCGGAAACAATGAGCAGTTCTTC. This sequence encodes CASSPGTSGNNEQFF.

The rearrangement links TRBV11-2 to TRBJ2-1; 12 nucleotides align to TRBD2. The CDR3 runs 16 residues. From germline, CDR1 is SGHAT and CDR2 FQNNGV. Losses at the gene ends were 4 bases for V and 4 bases for J; bases not matched to a gene: 5. For the CDR3, the DNA is TGTGCCAGCAGCTCAATAGGACTAGCGGGATACAATGAGCAGTTCTTC. Translated, it gives CASSSIGLAGYNEQFF.

V and J are TRBV28 and TRBJ2-1, with D uncertain. The CDR3 spans 11 residues. Trimming left V 2 bases short and J 10 bases short, with 6 bases between. Germline loops: CDR1 MDHEN, CDR2 SYDVKM. The CDR3 DNA is TGTGCCAGCAGTTTAATGACAGAGCAGTTCTTC. Translation: CASSLMTEQFF.

This rearrangement joins TRBV5-5 to TRBJ2-7, with TRBD2 identical over 10 bases. Germline CDR1 reads SGHKS; CDR2 reads YYEKEE (reference sequence). The trim removed 1 base at V and 2 bases at J, leaving 0 bases unmatched. The CDR3 totals 14 residues. Written as DNA, the CDR3 is TGTGCCAGCAGCTTGACTAGCGGGGCCTACGAGCAGTACTTC. It is translated as CASSLTSGAYEQYF.